Presented here are 23 T cell receptor beta chains from one specimen sequenced in a study of T-cell memory formation after mild COVID-19. One entry per CDR3 protein results from TCRdb running MiXCR on the 5' RACE reads. The sample contains tens of thousands of distinct CDR3 sequences, about 23% of which appear only once. Sequencing input: PBMCs or a T cell subset sorted from them (not recorded which). The receptor source for this set is a young man who had mild COVID-19 (a few samples of this study predate the infection). Cell type and time point are not known.

This rearrangement joins TRBV7-8 to TRBJ1-2; D is ambiguous. CDR3 length equals 14 residues. Trimming left V 7 bases short and J 5 bases short, with 17 bases between. Germline V gives CDR1 SGHVS, CDR2 FQNEAQ. CDR3 region: CASTPEGNWYGYTF. The DNA of the CDR3 is TGTGCCAGCACCCCAGAAGGGAATTGGTATGGCTACACCTTC.

The chain links TRBV5-6 to TRBJ1-2, with D possibly TRBD1 on 5 matching bases. The CDR3 extends over 13 amino acids. Germline CDR1 reads SGHDT; CDR2 reads YYEEEE. With 1 base removed from V and 6 bases from J, the gap between germline ends came to 10 bases. The CDR3 DNA reads as TGTGCCAGCAGCTTGCCGGTGGGGCATGGCTACACCTTC. Amino acid sequence: CASSLPVGHGYTF.

This clonotype has more than one count but fewer than ten. The J gene is TRBJ2-3, the V gene TRBV12-3 or TRBV12-4; 11 positions agree with TRBD2. The CDR3 consists of 15 residues. J gave up 5 bases and V 5 bases, and 6 bases lay outside the gene matches. The CDR3 is CASSLSGGARDTQYF. DNA of the CDR3: TGTGCCAGCAGTCTTAGCGGGGGGGCCCGAGATACGCAGTATTTT.

This clonotype was seen a handful of times. The chain recombines TRBV9 with TRBJ2-7, with 12 bases that match TRBD2. The CDR3 covers 15 residues. Germline loops: CDR1 SGDLS, CDR2 YYNGEE. J gave up 6 bases and V 4 bases, and 8 bases lay outside the gene matches. In DNA form, the CDR3 reads TGTGCCAGCAGCCCCCGGACTAGCGGGGTGGGCGAGCAGTACTTC. Its protein is CASSPRTSGVGEQYF.

The sample holds a few counts of this clonotype. The chain uses TRBV7-9 and TRBJ2-1; 7 bases fit TRBD2. The germline V gene has CDR1 SEHNR and CDR2 FQNEAQ (reference sequence). V shed 5 bases, J shed 3 bases, and the junction held 4 bases outside the gene matches. The CDR3 runs 14 residues. CDR3 loop: CASSPWDYYNEQFF. The CDR3 DNA reads as TGTGCCAGCAGCCCATGGGACTACTACAATGAGCAGTTCTTC.

This clonotype was observed a handful of times. The V and J genes are TRBV29-1 and TRBJ2-1; 10 bases agree with TRBD1. V trimming: 4 bases; J trimming: 2 bases; junction bases outside the gene matches: 2. Germline V gives CDR1 SQVTM, CDR2 ANQGSEA. This CDR3 contains 14 residues. The CDR3 DNA reads TGCAGCGTTGTGACAGGGGGCACCTACAATGAGCAGTTCTTC. It encodes CSVVTGGTYNEQFF.

This clonotype was observed a handful of times. This chain uses TRBV12-3 or TRBV12-4 with TRBJ2-7; no reliable D call. The CDR3 covers 13 residues. Trimming took 5 bases from V and 2 from J, leaving 10 bases between them. For the CDR3, the DNA is TGTGCCAGCAGTGCCCTTGCGGCCTACGAGCAGTACTTC. Translation gives CASSALAAYEQYF.

This clonotype was recorded once. The chain links TRBV6-5 to TRBJ2-1, with 8 bases matching TRBD1. In germline, CDR1 is MNHEY, CDR2 SVGAGI. The CDR3 is 13 amino acids. After removal of 8 bases from V and 9 bases from J, the junction contained 9 bases not matched to a gene. DNA for the CDR3: TGTGCCAGCGGCTTGCAGGGGGCGCTTGAGCAGTTCTTC. This sequence encodes CASGLQGALEQFF.

V and J are TRBV20-1 and TRBJ2-3, with 8 bases aligning to TRBD2. The germline V gene has CDR1 DFQATT and CDR2 SNEGSKA (reference sequence). V lost 0 bases, J lost 2 bases, and 4 bases stayed unmatched. This CDR3 comprises 15 residues. The CDR3 is CSARDLAGLTDTQYF. CDR3 coding DNA: TGCAGTGCTAGAGATTTAGCGGGGCTCACAGATACGCAGTATTTT.

This clonotype was picked up many times. The CDR3 coding sequence is TGTGCCAGCAGCTCCTACGGGGGGGACCAAGAGACCCAGTACTTC. It specifies CASSSYGGDQETQYF. The chain uses TRBV7-3 and TRBJ2-5; TRBD2 aligns across 8 bases. The junction had 4 bases not matched to a gene; V was cut back by 4 bases and J by 0 bases. The CDR3 covers 15 residues. From germline, CDR1 is SGHTA and CDR2 FQGTGA.

V usage is TRBV7-2 and J usage is TRBJ2-4; 7 nucleotides match TRBD2. V was pared by 1 base and J by 7 bases, with 10 bases of the junction left unmatched. Germline lookup yields CDR1 SGHTA and CDR2 FQGNSA. This CDR3 is 16 amino acids long. The CDR3 sequence is CASSLVAGTPWNIQYF. CDR3 nucleotides: TGTGCCAGCAGCTTAGTAGCGGGTACACCTTGGAACATTCAGTACTTC.

This chain links TRBV24-1 with TRBJ2-2, with 9 positions matching TRBD1. With 4 bases clipped from V and 3 bases from J, the junction kept 17 bases outside the gene matches. Per germline, CDR1 KGHDR and CDR2 SFDVKD. This CDR3 is built from 20 residues. CDR3 residues: CATSEHPGQGLSGYTGELFF. As DNA, the CDR3 is TGTGCCACCAGTGAACATCCGGGACAGGGTTTGTCCGGGTACACCGGGGAGCTGTTTTTT.

V is TRBV24-1 and J is TRBJ2-1, with 7 bases matching TRBD1. V shed 3 bases, J shed 7 bases, and the junction held 8 bases outside the gene matches. This CDR3 has 15 amino acids. Germline CDR1 is KGHDR and CDR2 is SFDVKD. The CDR3 nucleotides are TGTGCCACCAGTGATCAGCTGACAGGGCTGAATGAGCAGTTCTTC. This encodes CATSDQLTGLNEQFF.

In DNA, the CDR3 is TGTGCCAGCAGCTTGGGCAGGGAAAATGAGCAGTTCTTC. Translated, it gives CASSLGRENEQFF. This rearrangement joins TRBV5-6 to TRBJ2-1, with D perhaps matching TRBD1 (5 bases). The CDR3 has 13 amino acids. With 0 bases removed from V and 7 bases from J, the gap between germline ends came to 8 bases. Germline CDR1 and CDR2: SGHDT and YYEEEE.

V gene TRBV4-1 combines with J gene TRBJ2-7; no firm D call. V shed 1 base and J shed 0 bases, with 4 bases lying between them. The CDR3 totals 13 residues. Germline V lookup: CDR1 MGHRA, CDR2 YSYEKL. The CDR3 DNA follows: TGCGCCAGCAGCCAAGGGGCCTCCTACGAGCAGTACGTC. This gives the protein CASSQGASYEQYV.

This clonotype has more than one count but fewer than ten. V usage is TRBV7-9 and J usage is TRBJ2-5, with 7 bases matching TRBD1. In germline, CDR1 is SEHNR, CDR2 FQNEAQ (reference sequence). V dropped 5 bases and J dropped 1; count of bases not matched to a gene: 4. The CDR3 is 14 amino acids. This CDR3 reads CASSPRTGQETQYF. As DNA, the CDR3 is TGTGCCAGCAGCCCGCGGACAGGCCAAGAGACCCAGTACTTC.

This clonotype was counted many times. The chain couples TRBV5-1 to TRBJ2-2; 7 bases agree with TRBD1. The V segment lost 1 base and the J segment 4 bases; nucleotides outside the gene matches: 7. This CDR3 has 16 residues. Per germline, CDR1 SGHRS and CDR2 YFSETQ. The CDR3 protein is CASSLSSPGGTGELFF. CDR3 nucleotide sequence: TGCGCCAGCAGCTTGTCTTCTCCAGGGGGCACCGGGGAGCTGTTTTTT.

The rearrangement joins TRBV7-3 to TRBJ2-1; perhaps TRBD2 as D (7 bases). Trimming left V 1 base short and J 9 bases short, with 16 bases between. The CDR3 has 15 amino acids. The germline V gene has CDR1 SGHTA and CDR2 FQGTGA. CDR3 sequence reads: CASSLSGGAGGEQFF. The DNA of the CDR3 is TGTGCCAGCAGCTTAAGCGGGGGCGCCGGTGGTGAGCAGTTCTTC.

This clonotype was counted only a few times. The genes are TRBV4-1 and TRBJ2-5; D is unclear. The CDR3 has 15 residues. The ends were cut back, 0 bases at V and 0 bases at J, with 8 bases in the middle. Germline V gene data show CDR1 as MGHRA and CDR2 as YSYEKL. CDR3 DNA: TGCGCCAGCAGCCAAGAGGACGCAGACCAAGAGACCCAGTACTTC. Translated, it gives CASSQEDADQETQYF.

This clonotype was seen a single time. CDR3 nucleotide sequence: TGTGCCATCAGTGATGAGACAGGCAGGGGCAATCAGCCCCAGCATTTT. It specifies CAISDETGRGNQPQHF. V usage is TRBV10-3 and J usage is TRBJ1-5, with D perhaps matching TRBD1 (6 bases). Germline V gives CDR1 ENHRY, CDR2 SYGVKD. The germline V and J ends were trimmed by 3 bases and 2 bases, with 14 bases remaining between them. The length of the CDR3 is 16 residues.

CDR3 sequence reads: CASSRTGSGTGELFF. CDR3 nucleotides: TGTGCCAGCAGCCGGACAGGATCGGGCACCGGGGAGCTGTTTTTT. The chain links TRBV7-9 to TRBJ2-2, with 7 bases lining up with TRBD1. CDR3 length equals 15 residues. After removal of 5 bases from V and 4 bases from J, the junction contained 7 bases not matched to a gene. CDR1 is SEHNR and CDR2 is FQNEAQ in the germline V gene (reference sequence).

Only a few counts were recorded for this clonotype. The genes are TRBV12-5 and TRBJ2-3; no clear D. CDR1 LGHNT and CDR2 FRNRAP come from the germline V gene. CDR3 length: 11 residues. Trimming pared 6 bases from V and 2 bases from J, leaving 3 bases between. Here the CDR3 DNA reads TGTGCTAGTGGCTTCACAGATACGCAGTATTTT. It encodes CASGFTDTQYF.

This chain links TRBV6-6 with TRBJ2-7; TRBD2 aligns across 8 bases. CDR3 length: 11 residues. CDR1 MNHNY and CDR2 SVGAGI come from the germline V gene (reference sequence). J was trimmed by 8 bases and V by 7 bases; bases with no gene match: 4. CDR3 in amino acids: CASNGRAQQYF. CDR3 bases: TGTGCCAGCAACGGGAGGGCCCAGCAGTACTTC.